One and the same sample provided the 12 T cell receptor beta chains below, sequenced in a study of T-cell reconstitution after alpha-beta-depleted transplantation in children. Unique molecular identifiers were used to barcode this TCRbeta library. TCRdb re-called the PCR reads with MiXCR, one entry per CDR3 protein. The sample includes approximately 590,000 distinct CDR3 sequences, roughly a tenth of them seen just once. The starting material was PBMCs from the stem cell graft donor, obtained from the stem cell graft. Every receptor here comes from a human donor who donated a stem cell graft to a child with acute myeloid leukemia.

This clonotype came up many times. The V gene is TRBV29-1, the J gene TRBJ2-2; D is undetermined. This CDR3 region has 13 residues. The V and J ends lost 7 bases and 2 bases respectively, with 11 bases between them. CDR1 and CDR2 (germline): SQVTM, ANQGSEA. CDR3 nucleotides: TGCAGCGCCGGTGGGCTTAACACCGGGGAGCTGTTTTTT. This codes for CSAGGLNTGELFF.

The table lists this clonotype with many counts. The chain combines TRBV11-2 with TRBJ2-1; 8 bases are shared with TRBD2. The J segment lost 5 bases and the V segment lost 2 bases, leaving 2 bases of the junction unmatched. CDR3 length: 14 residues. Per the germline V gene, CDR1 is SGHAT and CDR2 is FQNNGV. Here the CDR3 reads CASSLRSGNNEQFF. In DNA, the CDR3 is TGTGCCAGCAGCTTACGTAGCGGGAACAATGAGCAGTTCTTC.

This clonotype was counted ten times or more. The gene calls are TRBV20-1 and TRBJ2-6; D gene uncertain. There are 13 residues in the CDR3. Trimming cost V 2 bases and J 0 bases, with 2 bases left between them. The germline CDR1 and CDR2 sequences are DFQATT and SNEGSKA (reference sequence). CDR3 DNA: TGCAGTGCTAGAAACTCTGGGGCCAACGTCCTGACTTTC. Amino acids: CSARNSGANVLTF.

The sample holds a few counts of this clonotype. In DNA form, the CDR3 reads TGTGCCACCAGTGATGGGCGAGGGCGGGGTACCGACCGGGATACGCAGTATTTT. Translation: CATSDGRGRGTDRDTQYF. The chain uses TRBV24-1 and TRBJ2-3; TRBD2 might be the D (6 bases). The CDR3 sequence is 18 residues long. CDR1 is KGHDR, CDR2 SFDVKD, per germline. V shed 3 bases and J shed 6 bases, with 24 bases lying between them.

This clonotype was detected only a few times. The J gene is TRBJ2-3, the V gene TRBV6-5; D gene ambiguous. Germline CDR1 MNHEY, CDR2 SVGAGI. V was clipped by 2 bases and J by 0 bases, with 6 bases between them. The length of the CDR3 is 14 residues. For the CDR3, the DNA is TGTGCCAGCAGTTACGTTAAAAGCACAGATACGCAGTATTTT. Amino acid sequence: CASSYVKSTDTQYF.

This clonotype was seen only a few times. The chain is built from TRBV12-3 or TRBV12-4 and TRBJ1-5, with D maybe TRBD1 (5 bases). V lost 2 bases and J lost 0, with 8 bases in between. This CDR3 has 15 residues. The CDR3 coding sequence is TGTGCCAGCAGTTTAAGCAGGGATAGCAATCAGCCCCAGCATTTT. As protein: CASSLSRDSNQPQHF.

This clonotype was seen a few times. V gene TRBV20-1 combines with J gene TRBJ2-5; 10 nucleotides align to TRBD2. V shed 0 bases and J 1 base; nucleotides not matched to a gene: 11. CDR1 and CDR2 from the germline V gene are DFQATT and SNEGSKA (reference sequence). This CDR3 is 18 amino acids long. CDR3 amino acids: CSARDVLAGESIQETQYF. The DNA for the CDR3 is TGCAGTGCTAGAGATGTGCTAGCGGGAGAGTCCATCCAAGAGACCCAGTACTTC.

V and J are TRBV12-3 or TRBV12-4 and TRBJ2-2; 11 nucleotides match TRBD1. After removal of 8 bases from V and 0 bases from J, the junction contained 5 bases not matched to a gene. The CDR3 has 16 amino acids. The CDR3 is CASEDRGLSNTGELFF. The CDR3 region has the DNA TGTGCCAGCGAGGACAGGGGGCTTTCGAACACCGGGGAGCTGTTTTTT.

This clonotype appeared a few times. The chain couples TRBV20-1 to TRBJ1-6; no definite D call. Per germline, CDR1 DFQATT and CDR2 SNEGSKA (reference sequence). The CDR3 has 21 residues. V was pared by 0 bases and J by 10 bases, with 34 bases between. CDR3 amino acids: CSARELQFTDPEGEGGSPLHF. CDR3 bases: TGCAGTGCTAGAGAACTCCAATTTACGGATCCAGAAGGCGAGGGTGGGTCACCCCTCCACTTT.

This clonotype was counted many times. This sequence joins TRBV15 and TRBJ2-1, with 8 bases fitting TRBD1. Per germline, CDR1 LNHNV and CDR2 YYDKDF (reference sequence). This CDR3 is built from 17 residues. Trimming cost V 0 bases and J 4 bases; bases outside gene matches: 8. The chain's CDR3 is CATSRDRTGLAYNEQFF. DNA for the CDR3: TGTGCCACCAGCAGAGATCGGACAGGGTTGGCTTACAATGAGCAGTTCTTC.

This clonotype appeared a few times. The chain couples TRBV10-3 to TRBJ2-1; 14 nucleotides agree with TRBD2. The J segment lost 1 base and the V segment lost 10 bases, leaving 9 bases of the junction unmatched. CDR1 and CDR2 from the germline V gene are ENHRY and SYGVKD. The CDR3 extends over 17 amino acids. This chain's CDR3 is CATDSGTSGSSYNEQFF. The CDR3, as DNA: TGTGCCACCGACTCCGGGACTAGCGGGAGTTCCTACAATGAGCAGTTCTTC.

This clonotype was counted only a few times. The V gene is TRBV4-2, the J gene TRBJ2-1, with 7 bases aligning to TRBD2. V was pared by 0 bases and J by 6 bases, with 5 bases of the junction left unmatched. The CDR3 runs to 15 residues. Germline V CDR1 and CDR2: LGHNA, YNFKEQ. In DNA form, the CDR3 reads TGTGCCAGCAGCCAAGATGGACTAGAGGGCAATGAGCAGTTCTTC. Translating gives CASSQDGLEGNEQFF.